The clone carrying this T cell receptor beta chain occurred many times. What it binds is unknown. The data are from a study of post-analysis software for immune sequencing data. cDNA libraries of TCR beta carried unique molecular identifiers. It was from approximately 0.91 to 9.4 million T cells that about half a million cDNA molecules came. TCRdb processed the PCR reads anew with MiXCR; each CDR3 protein has one entry. The sample contains over 250,000 distinct CDR3 sequences, just over 35% of which appear only once. The germline V and J ends were trimmed by 5 bases and 7 bases, with 15 bases remaining between them. Germline assignment: CDR1 SEHNR and CDR2 FQNEAQ (reference sequence). The CDR3 covers 15 residues. Study-wide findings and caveats: Controls had lower frequencies than patients of five or six TRBV segments, which included TRBV5-6, TRBV5-1 and TRBV20-1. Strong co-clustering by F measure was evident for samples that had been prepared in the same batch. When compared against controls, multiple sclerosis patients showed significantly lower normalized Chao1 diversity.

The chain has TRBV7-9 and TRBJ1-6; D is unclear. The receptor was isolated from a girl aged 10-17 years with multiple sclerosis. Input material: blood. The CDR3 protein is CASSPARFGNSPLHF. Here the CDR3 DNA reads TGTGCCAGCAGCCCCGCGAGGTTCGGCAATTCACCCCTCCACTTT. The variable domain in full, completed from reference TRBV7-9 and TRBJ1-6, reads DTGVSQNPRHKITKRGQNVTFRCDPISEHNRLYWYRQTLGQGPEFLTYFQNEAQLEKSRLLSDRFSAERPKGSFSTLEIQRTEQGDSAMYLCASSPARFGNSPLHFGNGTRLTVT.